This TCR beta chain appears in the sequencing data of a study of technical replicates of blood from a few donors. The assay was immunoSEQ multiplex PCR, and TCRdb's table has in-frame clones only and misses some. The sample lists tens of thousands of clones, 95% to 97% occurring once. The source is a human donor in good health. Specimen: T cells isolated from PBMCs.

CDR3 in amino acids: CASSLGENTDTQYF. The CDR3 DNA reads TGCGCCAGCAGCTTGGGCGAAAATACAGATACGCAGTATTTT. The rearrangement joins TRBV5-1 to TRBJ2-3; no clear D gene. The CDR3 totals 14 residues. The germline V and J ends were trimmed by 0 bases and 3 bases, with 8 bases remaining between them. Germline CDR1 SGHRS, CDR2 YFSETQ.